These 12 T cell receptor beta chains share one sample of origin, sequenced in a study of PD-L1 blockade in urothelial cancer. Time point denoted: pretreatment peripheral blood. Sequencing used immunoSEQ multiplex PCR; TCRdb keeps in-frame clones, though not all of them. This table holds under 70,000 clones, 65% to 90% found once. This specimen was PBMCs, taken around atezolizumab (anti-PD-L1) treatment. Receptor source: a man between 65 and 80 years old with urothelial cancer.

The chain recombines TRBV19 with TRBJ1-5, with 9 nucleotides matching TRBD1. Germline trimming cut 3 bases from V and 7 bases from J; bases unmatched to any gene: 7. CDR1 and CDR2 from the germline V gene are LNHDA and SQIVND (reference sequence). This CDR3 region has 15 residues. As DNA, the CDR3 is TGTGCCAGTAGTATTACAGGGGGCGCATCCCAGCCCCAGCATTTT. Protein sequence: CASSITGGASQPQHF. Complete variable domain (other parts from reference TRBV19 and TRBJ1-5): DGGITQSPKYLFRKEGQNVTLSCEQNLNHDAMYWYRQDPGQGLRLIYYSQIVNDFQKGDIAEGYSVSREKKESFPLTVTSAQKNPTAFYLCASSITGGASQPQHFGDGTRLSIL.

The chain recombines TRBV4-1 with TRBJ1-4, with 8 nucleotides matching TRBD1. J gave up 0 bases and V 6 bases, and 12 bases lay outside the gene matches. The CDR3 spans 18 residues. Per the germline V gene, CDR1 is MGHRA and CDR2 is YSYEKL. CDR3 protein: CASRRTGRALSTNEKLFF. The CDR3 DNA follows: TGCGCCAGCAGAAGGACAGGGAGGGCCCTCTCAACTAATGAAAAACTGTTTTTT.

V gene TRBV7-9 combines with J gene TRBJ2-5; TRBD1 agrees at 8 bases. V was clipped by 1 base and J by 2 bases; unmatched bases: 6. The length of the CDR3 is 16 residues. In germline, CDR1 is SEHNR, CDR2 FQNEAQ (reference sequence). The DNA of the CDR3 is TGTGCCAGCAGCTTAGAGGGCAGGGGGCTTCAAGAGACCCAGTACTTC. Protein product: CASSLEGRGLQETQYF.

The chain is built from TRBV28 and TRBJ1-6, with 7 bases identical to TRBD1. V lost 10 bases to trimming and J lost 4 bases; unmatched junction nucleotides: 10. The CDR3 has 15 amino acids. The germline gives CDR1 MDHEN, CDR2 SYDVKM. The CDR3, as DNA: TGTGCCACCCTTCCCACGGGACAGTATAATTCACCCCTCCACTTT. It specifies CATLPTGQYNSPLHF.

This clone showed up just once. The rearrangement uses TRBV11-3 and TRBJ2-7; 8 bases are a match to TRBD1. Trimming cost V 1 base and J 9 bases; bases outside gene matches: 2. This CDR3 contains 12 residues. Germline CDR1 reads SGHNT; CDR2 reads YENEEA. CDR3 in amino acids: CASSLGTGRQYF. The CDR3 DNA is TGTGCCAGCAGCTTAGGGACAGGGCGGCAGTACTTC.

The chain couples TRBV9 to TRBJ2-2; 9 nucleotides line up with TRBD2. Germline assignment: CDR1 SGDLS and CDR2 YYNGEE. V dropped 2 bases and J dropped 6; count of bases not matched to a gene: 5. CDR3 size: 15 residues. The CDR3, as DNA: TGTGCCAGCAGCGTTACTAGCGGGCCCTCCGGGGAGCTGTTTTTT. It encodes CASSVTSGPSGELFF. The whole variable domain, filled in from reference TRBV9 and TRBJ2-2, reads DSGVTQTPKHLITATGQRVTLRCSPRSGDLSVYWYQQSLDQGLQFLIQYYNGEERAKGNILERFSAQQFPDLHSELNLSSLELGDSALYFCASSVTSGPSGELFFGEGSRLTVL.

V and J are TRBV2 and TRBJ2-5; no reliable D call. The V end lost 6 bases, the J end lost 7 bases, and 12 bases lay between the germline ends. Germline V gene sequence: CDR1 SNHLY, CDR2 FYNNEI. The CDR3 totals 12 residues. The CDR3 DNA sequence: TGTGCCAGCAGCCCTAGATTTGGGACCCAGTACTTC. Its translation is CASSPRFGTQYF. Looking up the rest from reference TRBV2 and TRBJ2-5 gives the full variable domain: EPEVTQTPSHQVTQMGQEVILRCVPISNHLYFYWYRQILGQKVEFLVSFYNNEISEKSEIFDDQFSVERPDGSNFTLKIRSTKLEDSAMYFCASSPRFGTQYFGPGTRLLVL.

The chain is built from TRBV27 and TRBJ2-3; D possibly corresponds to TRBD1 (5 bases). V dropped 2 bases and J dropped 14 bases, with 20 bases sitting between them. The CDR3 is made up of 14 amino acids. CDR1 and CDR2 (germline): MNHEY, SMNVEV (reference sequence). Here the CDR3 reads CASSLMAGHRYAYF. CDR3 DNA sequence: TGTGCCAGCAGTTTAATGGCAGGGCACAGATACGCGTATTTT.

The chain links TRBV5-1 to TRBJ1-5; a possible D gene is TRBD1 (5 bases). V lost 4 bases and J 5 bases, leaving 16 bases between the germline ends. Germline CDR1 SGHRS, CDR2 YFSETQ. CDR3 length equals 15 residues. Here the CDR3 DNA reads TGCGCCAGCAGCCTCTGGGGGGGAATCGATCAGCCCCAGCATTTT. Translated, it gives CASSLWGGIDQPQHF.

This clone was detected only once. The CDR3 protein is CAWSAGPGTGGEKLFF. In nucleotides, the CDR3 is TGTGCCTGGAGTGCCGGGCCCGGGACAGGGGGAGAAAAACTGTTTTTT. The genes are TRBV30 and TRBJ1-4; 11 bases line up with TRBD1. The V gene's germline CDR1 is GTSNPN and CDR2 SVGIG (reference sequence). Unmatched junction bases numbered 9, after V lost 1 base and J lost 8 bases. This CDR3 has 16 amino acids.

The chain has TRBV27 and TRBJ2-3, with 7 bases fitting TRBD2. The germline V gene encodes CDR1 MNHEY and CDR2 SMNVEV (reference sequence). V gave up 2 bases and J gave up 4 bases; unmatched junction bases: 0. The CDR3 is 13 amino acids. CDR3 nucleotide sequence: TGTGCCAGCAGTTTAGCGGGAGCAGATACGCAGTATTTT. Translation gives CASSLAGADTQYF.

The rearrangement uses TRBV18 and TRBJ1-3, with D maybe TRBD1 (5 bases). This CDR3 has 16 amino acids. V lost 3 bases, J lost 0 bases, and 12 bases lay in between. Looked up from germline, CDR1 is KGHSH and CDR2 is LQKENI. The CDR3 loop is CASSPGTGDSGNTIYF. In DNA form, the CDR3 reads TGTGCCAGCTCACCGGGGACTGGCGACTCTGGAAACACCATATATTTT.